Listed here are 19 T cell receptor beta chains from one sample, sequenced in a study of blood T cell repertoires in COVID-19. Using immunoSEQ multiplex PCR, the repertoire was profiled, and TCRdb retains in-frame clones only, with some absent. This table has 350,000 to 400,000 clones, about 90% appearing once. Sequenced material: PBMCs or T cells enriched from blood (not recorded which). These receptors were obtained from a woman aged 25 to 39 who had recovered from COVID-19.

V usage is TRBV5-1 and J usage is TRBJ2-5, with D possibly being TRBD2 (7 bases). This CDR3 is built from 18 residues. CDR1 and CDR2 from the germline V gene are SGHRS and YFSETQ. V lost 4 bases to trimming and J lost 1 base, with 23 bases between them. The CDR3 sequence: CASSQGHGGWGGQETQYF. The DNA of the CDR3 is TGCGCCAGCAGCCAGGGACATGGGGGATGGGGGGGCCAAGAGACCCAGTACTTC.

The count of this clone is one. J is TRBJ1-4 and V is TRBV9; TRBD1 agrees at 9 bases. Unmatched junction bases numbered 6, after V lost 2 bases and J lost 7 bases. The V gene's germline CDR1 is SGDLS and CDR2 YYNGEE. The CDR3 spans 15 residues. The CDR3 DNA is TGTGCCAGCAGCGTGGGACAGGGTTGGGGTGAAAAACTGTTTTTT. Its protein product is CASSVGQGWGEKLFF.

This chain links TRBV7-8 with TRBJ2-1; perhaps TRBD2 as D (5 bases). CDR1 is SGHVS and CDR2 is FQNEAQ in the germline V gene. This CDR3 is 16 amino acids long. V was shortened by 4 bases and J by 7 bases, with 20 bases between the two germline ends. CDR3 in DNA: TGTGCCAGCAGCTATAGTCGGACTCCCCTTTATAATGAGCAGTTCTTC. Protein product: CASSYSRTPLYNEQFF. Variable domain in full (rest from reference TRBV7-8 and TRBJ2-1): GAGVSQSPRYKVAKRGQDVALRCDPISGHVSLFWYQQALGQGPEFLTYFQNEAQLDKSGLPSDRFFAERPEGSVSTLKIQRTQQEDSAVYLCASSYSRTPLYNEQFFGPGTRLTVL.

There are a few counts of this clone. This chain joins TRBV5-1 and TRBJ2-2; D remains unclear. Germline assignment: CDR1 SGHRS and CDR2 YFSETQ. Trimming removed 0 bases at V and 0 bases at J, with 6 bases between. The CDR3 length is 15 residues. CDR3 sequence: CASSLGLANTGELFF. CDR3 DNA sequence: TGCGCCAGCAGCTTGGGACTCGCGAACACCGGGGAGCTGTTTTTT.

The chain is built from TRBV20-1 and TRBJ1-1; tentatively, D is TRBD1 (6 bases). The CDR3 extends over 11 amino acids. Per the germline V gene, CDR1 is DFQATT and CDR2 is SNEGSKA (reference sequence). Trimming pared 5 bases from V and 12 bases from J, leaving 16 bases between. CDR3 sequence: CSAYRDKTSFF. The DNA for the CDR3 is TGCAGTGCTTACCGGGACAAGACGTCTTTCTTT.

The rearrangement uses TRBV7-2 and TRBJ1-2, with 12 bases aligning to TRBD1. CDR1 and CDR2 from the germline V gene are SGHTA and FQGNSA. The CDR3 has 13 residues. J gave up 8 bases and V 4 bases, and 2 bases lay outside the gene matches. The CDR3 protein is CASSSGTGGGYTF. CDR3 DNA sequence: TGTGCCAGCAGCTCCGGGACAGGGGGCGGCTACACCTTC.

This chain joins TRBV30 and TRBJ1-5; maybe TRBD1 (6 bases). The CDR3 spans 13 residues. Per the germline V gene, CDR1 is GTSNPN and CDR2 is SVGIG (reference sequence). Trimming pared 3 bases from V and 6 bases from J, leaving 12 bases between. The CDR3 bases are TGTGCCTGGAGCAGGGGCTCGAGTCAGCCCCAGCATTTT. It is translated as CAWSRGSSQPQHF.

V gene TRBV5-6 combines with J gene TRBJ2-7; D gene ambiguous. The V gene's germline CDR1 is SGHDT and CDR2 YYEEEE. The CDR3 spans 12 residues. Trimming shortened V by 1 base and J by 3 bases, and 5 bases separated the two germline ends. CDR3 sequence (DNA): TGTGCCAGCAGCTTGATGCGCTACGAGCAGTACTTC. Protein sequence: CASSLMRYEQYF. Looking up the rest from reference TRBV5-6 and TRBJ2-7 gives the full variable domain: DAGVTQSPTHLIKTRGQQVTLRCSPKSGHDTVSWYQQALGQGPQFIFQYYEEEERQRGNFPDRFSGHQFPNYSSELNVNALLLGDSALYLCASSLMRYEQYFGPGTRLTVT.

V gene TRBV28 combines with J gene TRBJ1-6, with D unresolved. Trimming removed 8 bases from V and 8 bases from J, with 13 bases in between. The CDR3 length is 13 residues. In germline, CDR1 is MDHEN, CDR2 SYDVKM. CDR3 sequence: CASWTGKDSPLHF. For the CDR3, the DNA is TGTGCCAGCTGGACGGGGAAAGATTCACCCCTCCACTTT.

CDR3 nucleotides: TGTGCCAGCAGCATACTAGCGGTCGCAGATACGCAGTATTTT. It translates to CASSILAVADTQYF. This chain connects TRBV5-6 to TRBJ2-3; 8 bases match TRBD2. Trimming cost V 4 bases and J 4 bases; bases outside gene matches: 5. The CDR3 runs 14 residues. Per the germline V gene, CDR1 is SGHDT and CDR2 is YYEEEE.

The chain links TRBV7-2 to TRBJ2-7; 7 bases are shared with TRBD1. The trim removed 5 bases at V and 0 bases at J, leaving 16 bases unmatched. CDR1 SGHTA and CDR2 FQGNSA come from the germline V gene. The CDR3 sequence is 18 residues long. The CDR3 bases are TGTGCCAGCAGCCAATACGAGACAGGGATAATTAGCTCCTACGAGCAGTACTTC. Residues: CASSQYETGIISSYEQYF.

V and J are TRBV28 and TRBJ2-1, with D hard to call. V lost 6 bases to trimming and J lost 4 bases, with 10 bases between them. This CDR3 is 13 amino acids long. CDR1 is MDHEN and CDR2 is SYDVKM in the germline V gene. The CDR3 coding sequence is TGTGCCAGCAGGCAGGCCTCGTACAATGAGCAGTTCTTC. It is translated as CASRQASYNEQFF.

V is TRBV5-6 and J is TRBJ2-5, with D possibly matching TRBD1 (5 bases). The CDR3 covers 16 residues. Germline V CDR1 and CDR2: SGHDT, YYEEEE. Deletions cut 0 bases from V and 2 bases from J, with 14 bases between. The CDR3 DNA follows: TGTGCCAGCAGCTTGGCCCGTGGGGCTAGACAAGAGACCCAGTACTTC. Translated, it gives CASSLARGARQETQYF. The complete variable domain, with remaining parts taken from reference TRBV5-6 and TRBJ2-5, reads DAGVTQSPTHLIKTRGQQVTLRCSPKSGHDTVSWYQQALGQGPQFIFQYYEEEERQRGNFPDRFSGHQFPNYSSELNVNALLLGDSALYLCASSLARGARQETQYFGPGTRLLVL.

The chain carries TRBV7-9 and TRBJ1-5; D is unresolved. Deletions cut 0 bases from V and 3 bases from J, with 9 bases between. The germline CDR1 and CDR2 sequences are SEHNR and FQNEAQ (reference sequence). The CDR3 has 15 amino acids. Here the CDR3 reads CASSLAGENNQPQHF. For the CDR3, the DNA is TGTGCCAGCAGCTTAGCCGGGGAGAACAATCAGCCCCAGCATTTT.

V usage is TRBV6-5 and J usage is TRBJ1-1; 11 bases map to TRBD1. The CDR3 covers 14 residues. The J segment lost 11 bases and the V segment lost 2 bases, leaving 7 bases of the junction unmatched. Germline-derived CDR1 and CDR2 are MNHEY and SVGAGI. The CDR3 nucleotides are TGTGCCAGCAGTTACCCCGGACAGGGGGCAACGGCTTTCTTT. Translation gives CASSYPGQGATAFF.

CDR3 coding DNA: TGTGCCAGCAGGGCAGCGGGGGGCCTGAGGAATACGCAGTATTTT. Amino acids: CASRAAGGLRNTQYF. This sequence joins TRBV2 and TRBJ2-3; 9 bases are a match to TRBD2. The CDR3 runs to 15 residues. The V segment lost 6 bases and the J segment 7 bases; nucleotides outside the gene matches: 11. CDR1 and CDR2 (germline): SNHLY, FYNNEI.

This chain connects TRBV19 to TRBJ1-2; maybe TRBD1 (5 bases). Germline CDR1 and CDR2: LNHDA and SQIVND (reference sequence). The CDR3 has 13 amino acids. The V and J ends lost 5 bases and 3 bases respectively, with 10 bases between them. The CDR3 nucleotides read TGTGCCAGTAGTTTGGCAGGGTACTATGGCTACACCTTC. Translating gives CASSLAGYYGYTF.

This chain uses TRBV14 with TRBJ1-5, with D hard to call. The CDR3 runs 13 residues. Germline V gives CDR1 SGHDN, CDR2 FVKESK. Trimming cost V 0 bases and J 7 bases, with 7 bases left between them. CDR3 amino acids: CASSQERGQPQHF. The CDR3 DNA sequence: TGTGCCAGCAGCCAAGAACGAGGCCAGCCCCAGCATTTT.

In this sample, this clone turned up a few times. The chain combines TRBV6-5 with TRBJ1-3; D possibly corresponds to TRBD1 (5 bases). This CDR3 has 14 residues. CDR1 is MNHEY and CDR2 is SVGAGI in the germline V gene. V gave up 5 bases and J gave up 6 bases, with 14 bases separating them. CDR3 nucleotide sequence: TGTGCCAGCAGTACCCACGGGGGATCAAACACCATATATTTT. Its translation: CASSTHGGSNTIYF.